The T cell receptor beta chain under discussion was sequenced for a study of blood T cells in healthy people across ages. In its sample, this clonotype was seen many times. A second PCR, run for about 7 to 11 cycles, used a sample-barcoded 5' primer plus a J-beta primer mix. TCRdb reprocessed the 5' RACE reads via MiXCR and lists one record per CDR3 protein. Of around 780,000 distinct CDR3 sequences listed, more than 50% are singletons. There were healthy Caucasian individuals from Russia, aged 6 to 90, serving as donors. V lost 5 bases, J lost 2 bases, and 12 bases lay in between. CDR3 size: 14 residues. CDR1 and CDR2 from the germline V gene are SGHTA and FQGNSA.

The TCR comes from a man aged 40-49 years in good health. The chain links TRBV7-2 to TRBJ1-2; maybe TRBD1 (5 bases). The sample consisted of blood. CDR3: CASSPGGGNYGYTF. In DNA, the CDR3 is TGTGCCAGCAGCCCGGGTGGGGGGAACTATGGCTACACCTTC.